The TCR beta chain under discussion was sequenced for a study of T cell responses to AZD1222 COVID-19 vaccine. Findings and caveats of the study: As reported, nearly half of all spike-specific TCRs target variant regions that are unmutated. Elevations in Spike-specific TCR breadth and depth followed administration of two AZD1222 doses. Clonal diversity may have been underestimated in mostly white British donors. Mapped onto spike, vaccine-associated CD4 TCRs spanned it and were dominant at 160-218 and 743-854.

This clone was observed once. What it binds is not known. TCRdb's table, derived via immunoSEQ multiplex PCR, lists solely in-frame clones and lacks some. Of 89,000 or so clones listed, 75% to 95% were seen once; the top ten hold 25% to 30%. The CDR3 length is 15 residues. Trimming removed 5 bases from V and 3 bases from J; junction bases left unmatched: 9. Germline CDR1 reads MDHEN; CDR2 reads SYDVKM. Sequencing used peripheral blood, obtained 28 days after the second AZD1222 dose. The TCR originated in an adult who received the AZD1222 COVID-19 vaccine. This sequence joins TRBV28 and TRBJ1-1; 7 positions match TRBD1. The chain's CDR3 is CASSHRDRSHTEAFF. The CDR3 DNA sequence: TGTGCCAGCAGTCACCGGGACAGAAGCCACACTGAAGCTTTCTTT.